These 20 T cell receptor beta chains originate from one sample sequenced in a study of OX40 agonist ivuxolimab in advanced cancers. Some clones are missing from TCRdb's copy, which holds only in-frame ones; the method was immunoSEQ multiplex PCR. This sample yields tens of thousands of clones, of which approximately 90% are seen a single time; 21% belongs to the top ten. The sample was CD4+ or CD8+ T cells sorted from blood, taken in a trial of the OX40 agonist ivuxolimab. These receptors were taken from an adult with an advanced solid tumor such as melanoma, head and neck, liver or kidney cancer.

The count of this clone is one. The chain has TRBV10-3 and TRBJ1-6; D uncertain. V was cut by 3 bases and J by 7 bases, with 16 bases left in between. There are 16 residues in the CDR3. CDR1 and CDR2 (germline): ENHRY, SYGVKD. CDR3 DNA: TGTGCCATCAGTGAATCACACCCCACAGAAAATTCACCCCTCCACTTT. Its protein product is CAISESHPTENSPLHF.

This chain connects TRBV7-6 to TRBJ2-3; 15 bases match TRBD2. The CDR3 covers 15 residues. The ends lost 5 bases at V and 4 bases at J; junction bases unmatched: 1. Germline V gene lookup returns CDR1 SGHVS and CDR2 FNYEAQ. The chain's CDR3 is CASSRTSGRADTQYF. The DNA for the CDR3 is TGTGCCAGCAGCCGGACTAGCGGGAGGGCAGATACGCAGTATTTT.

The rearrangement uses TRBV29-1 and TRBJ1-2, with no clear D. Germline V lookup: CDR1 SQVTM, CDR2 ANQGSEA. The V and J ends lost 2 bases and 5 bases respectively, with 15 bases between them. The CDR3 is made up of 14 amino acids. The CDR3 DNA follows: TGCAGCGTTGAAAGTCCAGGTTTGGGGTATGGCTACACCTTC. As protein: CSVESPGLGYGYTF.

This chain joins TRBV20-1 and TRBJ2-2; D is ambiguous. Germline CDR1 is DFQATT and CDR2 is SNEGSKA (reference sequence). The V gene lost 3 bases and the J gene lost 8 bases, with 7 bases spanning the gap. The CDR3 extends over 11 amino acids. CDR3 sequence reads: CSARYPGELFF. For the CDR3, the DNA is TGCAGTGCTAGGTACCCTGGGGAGCTGTTTTTT.

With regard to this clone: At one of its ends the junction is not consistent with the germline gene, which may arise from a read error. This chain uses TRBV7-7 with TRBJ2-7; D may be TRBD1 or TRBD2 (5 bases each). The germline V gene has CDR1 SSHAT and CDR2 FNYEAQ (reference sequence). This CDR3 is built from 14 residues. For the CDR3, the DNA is TGTGCTAGCAGCCTCGGACTGGACACCTACGAGCAGTACTTC. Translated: CASSLGLDTYEQYF.

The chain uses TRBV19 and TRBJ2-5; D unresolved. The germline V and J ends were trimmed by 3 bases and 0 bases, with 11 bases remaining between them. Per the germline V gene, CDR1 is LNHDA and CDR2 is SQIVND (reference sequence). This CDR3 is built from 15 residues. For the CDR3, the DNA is TGTGCCAGTAGTATGGGCGGTTGGGACCAAGAGACCCAGTACTTC. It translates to CASSMGGWDQETQYF.

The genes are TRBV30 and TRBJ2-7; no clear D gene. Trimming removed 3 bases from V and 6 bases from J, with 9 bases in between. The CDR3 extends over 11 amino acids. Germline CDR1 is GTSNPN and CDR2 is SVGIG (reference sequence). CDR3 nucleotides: TGTGCCTGGAGCGGCTTGGTCGAGCAGTACTTC. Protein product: CAWSGLVEQYF.

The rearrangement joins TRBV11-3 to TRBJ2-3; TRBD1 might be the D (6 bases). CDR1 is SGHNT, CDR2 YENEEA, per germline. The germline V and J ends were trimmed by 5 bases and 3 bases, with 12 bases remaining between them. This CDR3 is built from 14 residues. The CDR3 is CASSHLTGTDTQYF. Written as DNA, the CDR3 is TGTGCCAGCAGCCACCTAACAGGGACAGATACGCAGTATTTT.

CDR3 DNA sequence: TGTGCCAGCATCTGGCACAGGGGCGGGGGGGGCTACACCTTC. As protein: CASIWHRGGGGYTF. V and J are TRBV27 and TRBJ1-2; 7 nucleotides align to TRBD1. The CDR3 covers 14 residues. V was clipped by 7 bases and J by 8 bases; unmatched bases: 13. Germline CDR1 and CDR2: MNHEY and SMNVEV (reference sequence).

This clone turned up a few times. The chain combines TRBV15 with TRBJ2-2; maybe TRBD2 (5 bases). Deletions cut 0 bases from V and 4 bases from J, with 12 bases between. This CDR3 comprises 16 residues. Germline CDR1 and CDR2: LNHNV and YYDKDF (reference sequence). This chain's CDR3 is CATSRDWRPTTGELFF. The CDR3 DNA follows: TGTGCCACCAGCAGAGATTGGAGGCCAACCACCGGGGAGCTGTTTTTT.

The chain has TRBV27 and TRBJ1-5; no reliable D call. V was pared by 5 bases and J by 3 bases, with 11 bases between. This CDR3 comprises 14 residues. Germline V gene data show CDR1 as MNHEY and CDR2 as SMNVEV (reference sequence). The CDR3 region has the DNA TGTGCCAGCAGTCACTTCCCCAACAATCAGCCCCAGCATTTT. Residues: CASSHFPNNQPQHF.

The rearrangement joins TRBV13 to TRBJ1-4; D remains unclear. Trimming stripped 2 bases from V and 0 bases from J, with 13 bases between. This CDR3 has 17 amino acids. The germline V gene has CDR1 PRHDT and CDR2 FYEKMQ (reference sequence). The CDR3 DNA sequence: TGTGCCAGCAGCTTACGGATGACGGGCGCAACTAATGAAAAACTGTTTTTT. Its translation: CASSLRMTGATNEKLFF.

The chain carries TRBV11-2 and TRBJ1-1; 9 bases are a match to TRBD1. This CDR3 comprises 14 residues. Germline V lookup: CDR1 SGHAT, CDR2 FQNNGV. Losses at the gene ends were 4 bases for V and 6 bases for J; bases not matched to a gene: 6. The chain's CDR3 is CASSSSTGGPEAFF. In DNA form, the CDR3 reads TGTGCCAGCAGCTCCTCCACAGGGGGCCCTGAAGCTTTCTTT.

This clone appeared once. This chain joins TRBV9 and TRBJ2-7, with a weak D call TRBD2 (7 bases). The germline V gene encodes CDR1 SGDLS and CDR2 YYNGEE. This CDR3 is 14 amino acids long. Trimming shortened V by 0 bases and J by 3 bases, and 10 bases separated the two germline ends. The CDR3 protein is CASSVGGGHYEQYF. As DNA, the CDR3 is TGTGCCAGCAGCGTAGGGGGGGGACACTACGAGCAGTACTTC. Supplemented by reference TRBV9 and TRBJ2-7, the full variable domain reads DSGVTQTPKHLITATGQRVTLRCSPRSGDLSVYWYQQSLDQGLQFLIQYYNGEERAKGNILERFSAQQFPDLHSELNLSSLELGDSALYFCASSVGGGHYEQYFGPGTRLTVT.

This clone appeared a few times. CDR3 bases: TGTGCCAGCAGCGTAAGGAACAGGGGTGTAGATCAGCCCCAGCATTTT. As protein: CASSVRNRGVDQPQHF. This sequence joins TRBV9 and TRBJ1-5, with TRBD1 matching over 7 bases. Germline V lookup: CDR1 SGDLS, CDR2 YYNGEE. The CDR3 sequence is 16 residues long. The V gene end was trimmed by 1 base and the J gene end by 5 bases; junction bases not matched to a gene: 9. Full variable domain (missing parts from reference TRBV9 and TRBJ1-5): DSGVTQTPKHLITATGQRVTLRCSPRSGDLSVYWYQQSLDQGLQFLIQYYNGEERAKGNILERFSAQQFPDLHSELNLSSLELGDSALYFCASSVRNRGVDQPQHFGDGTRLSIL.

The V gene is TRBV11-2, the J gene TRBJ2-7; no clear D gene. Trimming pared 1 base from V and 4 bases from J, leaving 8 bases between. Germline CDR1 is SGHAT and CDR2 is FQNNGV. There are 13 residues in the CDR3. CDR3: CASSLGTDYEQYF. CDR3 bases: TGTGCCAGCAGCTTAGGTACAGATTACGAGCAGTACTTC. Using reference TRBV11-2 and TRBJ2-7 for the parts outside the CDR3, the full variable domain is EAGVAQSPRYKIIEKRQSVAFWCNPISGHATLYWYQQILGQGPKLLIQFQNNGVVDDSQLPKDRFSAERLKGVDSTLKIQPAKLEDSAVYLCASSLGTDYEQYFGPGTRLTVT.

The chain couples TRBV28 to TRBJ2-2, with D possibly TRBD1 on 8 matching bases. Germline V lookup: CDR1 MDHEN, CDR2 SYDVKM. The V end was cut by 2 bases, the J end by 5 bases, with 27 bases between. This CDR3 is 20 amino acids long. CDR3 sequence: CASSLPSTDERDRRTGELFF. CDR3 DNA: TGTGCCAGCAGTTTACCTTCAACCGACGAGCGGGACAGGCGGACCGGGGAGCTGTTTTTT.

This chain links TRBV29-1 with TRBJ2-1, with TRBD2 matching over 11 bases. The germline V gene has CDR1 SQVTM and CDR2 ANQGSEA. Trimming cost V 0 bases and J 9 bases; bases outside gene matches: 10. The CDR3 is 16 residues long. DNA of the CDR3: TGCAGCGTTGAAGATGGGCTAGCGGGGGGATTTAGTGAGCAGTTCTTC. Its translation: CSVEDGLAGGFSEQFF.

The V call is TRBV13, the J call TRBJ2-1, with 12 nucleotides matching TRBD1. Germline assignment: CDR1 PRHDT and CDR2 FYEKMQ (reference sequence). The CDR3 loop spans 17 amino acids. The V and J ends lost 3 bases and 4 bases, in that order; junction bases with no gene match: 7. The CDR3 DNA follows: TGTGCCAGCAGCTTCAGGGGACAGGGGGCCGATTACAATGAGCAGTTCTTC. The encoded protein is CASSFRGQGADYNEQFF.

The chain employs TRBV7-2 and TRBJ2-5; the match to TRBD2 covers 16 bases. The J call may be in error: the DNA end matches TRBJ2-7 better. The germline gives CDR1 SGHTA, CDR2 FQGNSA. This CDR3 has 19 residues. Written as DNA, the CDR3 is TGTGCCAGCAGCTATTTCTCGGGACTAGCGGGGGGGATAACCTACGAGCAGTACTTC. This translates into CASSYFSGLAGGITYEQYF.